Listed here is a single T cell receptor (beta chain). The antigen remains unidentified. This CDR3 region has 15 residues. Per germline, CDR1 SGHTA and CDR2 FQGNSA. The sample is drawn from a study of CXCR3-negative and CXCR3-positive naive CD8 T cells. General study results and limits: The TRBV-TRBJ usage of naive CXCR3-negative and CXCR3-positive cells was similar, but that of memory cells differed. Naive cells positive for CXCR3 carried more hydrophobic TRB CDR3s than CXCR3-negative ones. Comparably high diversity was seen in both naive subsets, and much lower diversity in memory CD8+ cells.

Every subset of CD8+ T cells was sorted in triplicate at hundreds of thousands of cells each. Preparation of TRB cDNA libraries relied on 5' RACE carrying UMI labels. From its re-call of the 5' RACE reads, TCRdb lists each CDR3 protein once, without DNA. This listing includes about 39,000 distinct CDR3 sequences. This chain connects TRBV7-2 to TRBJ2-7; the D call from TCRdb, TRBD1, cannot be confirmed without DNA. The sequence came from a human donor in good health. Some clones in this sample may be carry-over from other donors' samples. Sequencing was carried out using naive CXCR3- CD8+ T cells from blood. The subset was: CD45RO-CCR7+CD27+CD95- naive CD8+ T cells lacking CXCR3 (TNR3-). The CDR3 is CASSFYPGTSYEQYF.